The next 5 T cell receptor beta chains were all read from a single sample in a study of shared clonotypes between healthy human individuals. Clones were sequenced by immunoSEQ multiplex PCR, and TCRdb holds only the in-frame ones, with some missing. The sample carries about 1 million clones, 65% to 80% recorded once. Sequencing input: memory CD4+ T cells sorted from blood. Subset denoted: CD45RA-negative fraction. The origin of the receptors is a man between 18 and 35 years old in good health.

V usage is TRBV7-2 and J usage is TRBJ2-3, with D unresolved. In germline, CDR1 is SGHTA, CDR2 FQGNSA. V was trimmed by 5 bases and J by 3 bases, leaving 15 bases between them. This CDR3 has 15 residues. CDR3 DNA: TGTGCCAGCAGCCTCCTATCCCATGGGACAGATACGCAGTATTTT. Encoded protein: CASSLLSHGTDTQYF.

J is TRBJ1-1 and V is TRBV2; D is perhaps TRBD1 (5 bases). The V gene lost 0 bases and the J gene lost 0 bases, with 14 bases spanning the gap. This CDR3 has 17 residues. Germline V gene lookup returns CDR1 SNHLY and CDR2 FYNNEI. The CDR3 loop is CASSEALTFRVNTEAFF. For the CDR3, the DNA is TGTGCCAGCAGTGAAGCGCTCACTTTCAGGGTGAACACTGAAGCTTTCTTT. Full variable domain (rest looked up from reference TRBV2 and TRBJ1-1): EPEVTQTPSHQVTQMGQEVILRCVPISNHLYFYWYRQILGQKVEFLVSFYNNEISEKSEIFDDQFSVERPDGSNFTLKIRSTKLEDSAMYFCASSEALTFRVNTEAFFGQGTRLTVV.

The chain carries TRBV4-1 and TRBJ2-3; no definite D call. The V gene's germline CDR1 is MGHRA and CDR2 YSYEKL. V lost 1 base and J lost 14, with 16 bases in between. CDR3 length: 13 amino acids. CDR3 sequence (DNA): TGCGCCAGCAGCCAAGTCGATGGCAGGATATCGTATTTT. Translating gives CASSQVDGRISYF.

About this clone itself: Compared with germline, one end of the junction differs, possibly owing to a read error. The chain employs TRBV5-1 and TRBJ1-1; 8 bases fit TRBD1. The CDR3 consists of 15 residues. CDR1 and CDR2 from the germline V gene are SGHRS and YFSETQ. CDR3 nucleotide sequence: TGCGCCAGCAGGTTGGGCGATCAGGGGGCCGGTGAAGCTTTCTTT. Its protein product is CASRLGDQGAGEAFF.

This chain uses TRBV10-3 with TRBJ2-7; D is uncertain. This CDR3 has 12 amino acids. Germline V gene data show CDR1 as ENHRY and CDR2 as SYGVKD. V was pared by 3 bases and J by 2 bases, with 5 bases between. This chain's CDR3 is CAISEETYEQYF. The CDR3 nucleotides are TGTGCCATCAGTGAAGAAACCTACGAGCAGTACTTC.